This T cell receptor (beta chain) was documented in a study of blood T cell repertoires in COVID-19. Overall study: Italy, Spain and the United States were the sources of the convalescent and acute COVID-19 samples. T cells, B-cell-depleted T cells, or PBMCs supplied cDNA or gDNA.

Germline lookup yields CDR1 MNHEY and CDR2 SVGEGT. V gave up 4 bases and J gave up 4 bases, with 10 bases separating them. This CDR3 has 14 residues. In the original processing: Estimates of nucleated cell counts were drawn from the amplification of reference gene primers. Generated by immunoSEQ multiplex PCR, the TCRdb table keeps only in-frame clones and is missing some. The V and J calls and clone size are taken from that table; D and trimming were inferred from the DNA. The sample has fewer than 200,000 clones, around 89% seen once. This rearrangement joins TRBV6-2 or TRBV6-3 to TRBJ2-2; possibly TRBD2 for D (6 bases). The sequenced sample was peripheral blood. This receptor was obtained from a man aged 55 to 70 with acute or convalescent COVID-19. The CDR3 loop is CASSWGDPTGELFF. The CDR3, as DNA: TGTGCCAGCAGTTGGGGGGATCCCACCGGGGAGCTGTTTTTT.